This section outlines one T cell receptor (beta chain) sequence together with its context. The trim removed 6 bases at V and 0 bases at J, leaving 6 bases unmatched. CDR1 and CDR2 from the germline V gene are SGHVS and FNYEAQ. There are 17 residues in the CDR3. This sample was taken from a study of blood T cell repertoires in COVID-19. Study as a whole: Collection of acute and convalescent COVID-19 samples took place in the United States, Italy and Spain. PBMCs, B-cell-depleted T cells, or T cells were the source of the cDNA or gDNA that made up the material.

Assay used: immunoSEQ multiplex PCR; TCRdb lists only in-frame clones, some missing. The sample contains 150,000 or so clones, 75% to 95% of which appear only once. The V call is TRBV7-6, the J call TRBJ1-3; 12 bases are shared with TRBD1. The specimen sequenced was peripheral blood. The TCR originated in a man aged 50 or older with acute or convalescent COVID-19. DNA of the CDR3: TGTGCCAGCAGACTCGGGACAGGGGGCGCCTCTGGAAACACCATATATTTT. Protein product: CASRLGTGGASGNTIYF.